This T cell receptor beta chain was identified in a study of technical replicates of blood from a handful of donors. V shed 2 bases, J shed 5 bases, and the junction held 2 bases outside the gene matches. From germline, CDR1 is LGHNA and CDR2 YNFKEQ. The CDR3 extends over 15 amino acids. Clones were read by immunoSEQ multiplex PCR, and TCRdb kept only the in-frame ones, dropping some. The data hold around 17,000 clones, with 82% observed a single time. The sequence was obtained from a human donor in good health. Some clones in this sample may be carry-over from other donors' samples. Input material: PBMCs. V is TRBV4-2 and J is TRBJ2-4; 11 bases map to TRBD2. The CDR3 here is CASSQQTSGENIQYF. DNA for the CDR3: TGTGCCAGCAGCCAACAGACTAGCGGGGAAAACATTCAGTACTTC.